This T cell receptor (beta chain) was captured in a study of response to subunit inactivated influenza vaccine. Overall study findings and caveats: The authors suggested that every seasonal influenza vaccination recruits few new T cells.

Each CDR3 protein is one row after TCRdb ran MiXCR on the RT-PCR reads. The sample contains 500,000 or so distinct CDR3 sequences, about 15% of which appear only once. The germline CDR1 and CDR2 sequences are MNHNS and SASEGT. The CDR3 covers 15 residues. V shed 4 bases and J shed 0 bases, with 10 bases lying between them. As concerns this clonotype: Its antigen is currently unknown.

The gene calls are TRBV6-1 and TRBJ1-3; no reliable D call. This TCR derives from a man aged 50 to 69 who received an inactivated influenza vaccine. The sample in question was CD4+ T cells sorted from PBMCs, obtained about 24 months after vaccination. The CDR3 DNA follows: TGTGCCAGCAGTGTGAGCAGCACCTCTGGAAACACCATATATTTT. Its translation: CASSVSSTSGNTIYF.